The rows below give T cell receptor beta chains drawn from one sample of a study of Graves' ophthalmopathy and Graves' hyperthyroidism. Each CDR3 protein gets one entry after TCRdb re-called the multiplex PCR reads with MiXCR. The sample records around 670,000 distinct CDR3 sequences, roughly two fifths being singletons. The sample consisted of peripheral blood. These receptors all come from an adult man with Graves' ophthalmopathy. Each CDR3 is given with its conserved first and last residue. The D gene is left open where the match is weak. Clone sizes are given selectively: once, few, many, or a class where the clone is expanded.

v_call	j_call	d_call	clone_size	cdr3_aa	cdr3_nt
TRBV7-9	TRBJ1-2	TRBD1	once	CASSLARTGAYGYTF	TGTGCCAGCAGCTTAGCTAGGACAGGGGCATATGGCTACACCTTC
TRBV2	TRBJ2-7	NA	NA	CASRVRDYEQYF	TGTGCCAGCAGGGTTCGGGATTACGAGCAGTACTTC
TRBV19	TRBJ1-5	TRBD1	NA	CASSPYRDRALYQPQHF	TGTGCCAGTAGTCCCTACCGGGACAGGGCCCTATACCAGCCCCAGCATTTT
TRBV25-1	TRBJ2-7	NA	NA	CASSMGSRRPYYEQYF	TGTGCCAGTAGTATGGGGTCCCGACGGCCCTATTACGAGCAGTACTTC
TRBV20-1	TRBJ1-5	TRBD1	NA	CSAIQQGNQPQHF	TGCAGTGCTATCCAACAGGGGAATCAGCCCCAGCATTTT
TRBV24-1	TRBJ1-5	NA	NA	CASSAGNSAQHF	TGTGCCAGCAGCGCGGGGAACAGTGCCCAGCATTTT
TRBV15	TRBJ2-7	NA	many	CATSKARFVLSSYEQYF	TGTGCCACCAGCAAAGCCAGGTTCGTCTTGAGCTCCTACGAGCAGTACTTC
TRBV20-1	TRBJ2-5	NA	NA	CSVRAVQETQYF	TGCAGTGTTAGGGCGGTCCAAGAGACCCAGTACTTC
TRBV19	TRBJ1-6	NA	NA	CASSILQEMNSPLHF	TGTGCCAGTAGTATTCTCCAGGAAATGAATTCACCCCTCCACTTT
TRBV29-1	TRBJ1-1	NA	NA	CSSTQGNTEAFF	TGCAGTAGTACACAGGGGAACACTGAAGCTTTCTTT
TRBV5-4	TRBJ2-7	NA	NA	CASSPAINVGSYEQYF	TGTGCCAGCAGCCCGGCGATTAATGTGGGCTCCTACGAGCAGTACTTC
TRBV15	TRBJ1-5	TRBD1	NA	CATSRNRGVQPQHF	TGTGCCACCAGCAGAAACAGGGGGGTTCAGCCCCAGCATTTT
TRBV10-3	TRBJ1-2	NA	many	CAISESLGGYTF	TGTGCCATCAGTGAGTCCCTCGGTGGCTACACCTTC
TRBV29-1	TRBJ2-5	NA	NA	CSASSGAGNQPQYF	TGCAGTGCTAGTAGCGGAGCGGGCAATCAGCCCCAGTACTTC
TRBV7-9	TRBJ1-6	NA	NA	CASSPVWDDNSPLHF	TGTGCCAGCAGCCCGGTATGGGACGATAATTCACCCCTCCACTTT
TRBV20-1	TRBJ1-1	NA	few	CSARVPLRGPEAFF	TGCAGTGCTAGAGTTCCCCTCCGGGGGCCTGAAGCTTTCTTT
TRBV6-5	TRBJ2-7	NA	few	CASSYRAKNYEQYF	TGTGCCAGCAGCTACCGGGCTAAAAACTACGAGCAGTACTTC
TRBV7-2	TRBJ2-7	NA	NA	CASSRPKGGYEQYF	TGTGCCAGCAGCCGACCGAAGGGGGGCTACGAGCAGTACTTC
TRBV20-1	TRBJ2-2	TRBD2	NA	CSAEGTRGTGELFF	TGCAGTGCTGAGGGGACTAGGGGCACCGGGGAGCTGTTTTTT
TRBV7-9	TRBJ2-5	NA	NA	CASSFGSTQETQYF	TGTGCCAGCAGCTTCGGGTCCACTCAAGAGACCCAGTACTTC
TRBV7-2	TRBJ2-7	NA	NA	CASSLGGAPFSYEQYF	TGTGCCAGCAGCTTAGGTGGGGCGCCGTTTTCCTACGAGCAGTACTTC
TRBV6-5	TRBJ1-1	TRBD1	NA	CASSSWPDRRNTEAFF	TGTGCCAGCAGTTCGTGGCCGGACAGGAGGAACACTGAAGCTTTCTTT
TRBV24-1	TRBJ1-1	TRBD1	NA	CASSFIDRGNTEAFF	TGTGCCAGCAGTTTTATTGACAGGGGGAACACTGAAGCTTTCTTT
TRBV15	TRBJ2-7	NA	NA	CATSQDGTLSDEQYF	TGTGCCACCAGCCAAGACGGGACATTGTCCGACGAGCAGTACTTC
TRBV6-2/TRBV6-3	TRBJ1-5	TRBD1	NA	CASSYPMGQGVGQPQHF	TGTGCCAGCAGTTACCCTATGGGACAGGGAGTCGGTCAGCCCCAGCATTTT
TRBV9	TRBJ2-2	NA	NA	CASSGRDSYTGELFF	TGTGCCAGCAGCGGCCGGGACTCGTACACCGGGGAGCTGTTTTTT
TRBV19	TRBJ1-6	NA	NA	CASSRPASSSSPLHF	TGTGCCAGTAGCCGCCCGGCCTCCTCGAGTTCACCCCTCCACTTT
TRBV15	TRBJ2-5	TRBD1	NA	CATSTGQGGETQYF	TGTGCCACCAGCACTGGACAGGGGGGAGAGACCCAGTACTTC
TRBV13	TRBJ2-7	NA	few	CASSLRQGGFVEQYF	TGTGCCAGCAGCCTACGACAGGGAGGTTTCGTCGAGCAGTACTTC
TRBV20-1	TRBJ1-4	NA	NA	CSVPLDEKLFF	TGCAGTGTCCCCCTAGATGAAAAACTGTTTTTT
TRBV25-1	TRBJ1-4	TRBD1	once	CASSFTGGSEKLFF	TGTGCCAGCAGTTTTACAGGGGGATCTGAAAAACTGTTTTTT
TRBV7-9	TRBJ1-3	NA	few	CASTKGRGAIGNTIYF	TGTGCCAGCACCAAAGGGCGGGGGGCCATAGGAAACACCATATATTTT
TRBV19	TRBJ1-1	NA	few	CASSTDQRPNTEAFF	TGTGCCAGTAGTACCGATCAGAGGCCGAACACTGAAGCTTTCTTT
TRBV7-2	TRBJ1-2	NA	few	CASSPRGYTF	TGTGCCAGCAGCCCCCGGGGCTACACCTTC
TRBV6-5	TRBJ2-7	NA	NA	CASSYLRDGSYEQYF	TGTGCCAGCAGTTACCTCCGGGACGGATCCTACGAGCAGTACTTC
TRBV7-2	TRBJ1-3	TRBD1	NA	CASSPWTGESGNTIYF	TGTGCCAGCAGCCCATGGACAGGGGAGTCAGGAAACACCATATATTTT
TRBV6-1	TRBJ2-5	NA	few	CASVRVQTQETQYF	TGTGCCAGCGTGCGGGTGCAGACCCAAGAGACCCAGTACTTC
TRBV7-9	TRBJ2-7	NA	few	CASSLAQSSYEQYF	TGTGCCAGCAGCTTAGCGCAAAGCTCCTACGAGCAGTACTTC
TRBV7-9	TRBJ1-4	TRBD1	NA	CASSQSTGSEKLFF	TGTGCCAGCAGCCAATCGACAGGGAGTGAAAAACTGTTTTTT
TRBV10-3	TRBJ2-7	NA	few	CASRQQGETYEQYF	TGTGCCAGCAGGCAACAGGGCGAGACCTACGAGCAGTACTTC
TRBV19	TRBJ2-2	TRBD1	NA	CASRKQGARGTGELFF	TGTGCCAGTAGAAAACAGGGGGCGCGAGGCACCGGGGAGCTGTTTTTT
TRBV7-9	TRBJ1-1	NA	NA	CASSLPAGRNTEAFF	TGTGCCAGCAGCCTCCCCGCCGGGAGAAACACTGAAGCTTTCTTT
TRBV12-3/TRBV12-4	TRBJ2-3	NA	NA	CASTAGAGVTDTQYF	TGTGCCAGCACCGCTGGGGCGGGTGTCACAGATACGCAGTATTTT
TRBV6-5	TRBJ1-1	NA	NA	CASGTRAEAFF	TGTGCCAGCGGCACACGCGCTGAAGCTTTCTTT
TRBV19	TRBJ1-1	NA	many	CASSRGGRNTEAFF	TGTGCCAGTAGTCGAGGCGGAAGGAACACTGAAGCTTTCTTT
TRBV2	TRBJ2-2	NA	many	CASSEQGKVTGELFF	TGTGCCAGCAGTGAACAGGGTAAAGTCACCGGGGAGCTGTTTTTT
TRBV2	TRBJ1-2	NA	many	CASSPATNYGYTF	TGTGCCAGCAGCCCCGCTACTAACTATGGCTACACCTTC
TRBV5-5	TRBJ2-7	NA	few	CASSATAPGEQYF	TGTGCCAGCAGCGCCACAGCCCCGGGGGAGCAGTACTTC
TRBV10-3	TRBJ1-2	TRBD1	many	CAISSGQGVYGYTF	TGTGCCATCAGCTCGGGACAGGGGGTCTATGGCTACACCTTC
TRBV10-3	TRBJ2-6	NA	few	CATLSPGHTAGANVLTF	TGTGCCACCCTCTCGCCGGGACACACCGCTGGGGCCAACGTCCTGACTTTC
TRBV20-1	TRBJ1-5	TRBD1	few	CSAESGQGVNNQPQHF	TGCAGTGCTGAGTCAGGACAGGGCGTAAATAATCAGCCCCAGCATTTT
TRBV20-1	TRBJ2-1	TRBD1	NA	CSAEGQGRNEQFF	TGCAGTGCTGAGGGACAGGGACGCAATGAGCAGTTCTTC
TRBV2	TRBJ1-1	TRBD1	many	CASKAGGKTEAFF	TGTGCCAGCAAGGCAGGGGGAAAAACTGAAGCTTTCTTT
TRBV29-1	TRBJ2-5	TRBD1	NA	CSAQGAQYF	TGCAGCGCACAGGGGGCCCAGTACTTC
TRBV19	TRBJ1-1	NA	NA	CASSIGGVGWNTEAFF	TGTGCCAGTAGTATTGGGGGGGTGGGTTGGAACACTGAAGCTTTCTTT